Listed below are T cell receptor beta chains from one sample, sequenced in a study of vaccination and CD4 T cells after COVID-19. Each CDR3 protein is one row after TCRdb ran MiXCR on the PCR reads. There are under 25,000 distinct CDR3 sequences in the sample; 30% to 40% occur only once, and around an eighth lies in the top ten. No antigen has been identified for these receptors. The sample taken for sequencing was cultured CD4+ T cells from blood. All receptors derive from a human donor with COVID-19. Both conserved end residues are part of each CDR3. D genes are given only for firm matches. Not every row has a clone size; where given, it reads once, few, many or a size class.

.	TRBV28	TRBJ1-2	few	TGTGCCAGCCTCACAGGGCTCAATGGCTACACCTTC	CASLTGLNGYTF
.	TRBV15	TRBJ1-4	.	TGTGCCACCAGCTGGAGGGTTGATGAAAAACTGTTTTTT	CATSWRVDEKLFF
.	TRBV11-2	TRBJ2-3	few	TGTGCCAGCAGCTTAGTACCGGGCTCTAGAGGGGGGTCCCATACGCAGTATTTT	CASSLVPGSRGGSHTQYF
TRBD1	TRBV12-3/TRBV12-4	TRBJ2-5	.	TGTGCCAGCAGAGGGGACAGAAGCCAAGAGACCCAGTACTTC	CASRGDRSQETQYF
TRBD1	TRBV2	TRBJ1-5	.	TGTGCCAGCAAGGACAGGGCGATGGGACAGCCCCAGCATTTT	CASKDRAMGQPQHF
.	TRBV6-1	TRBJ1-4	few	TGTGCCAGCAGCCGGTATGACCCCAGTGAAGAAAAACTGTTTTTT	CASSRYDPSEEKLFF
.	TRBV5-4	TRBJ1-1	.	TGTGCCAGCAGCATTTCAGGTGGAGCACAATTTGAAGCTTTCTTT	CASSISGGAQFEAFF
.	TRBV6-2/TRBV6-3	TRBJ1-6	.	TGTGCCAGCAATTCCCTAGGTGGCTCACCCCTCCACTTT	CASNSLGGSPLHF
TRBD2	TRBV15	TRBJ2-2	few	TGTGCCACCAGCAGAGATCGCGGGGGGGCCGGGGAGCTGTTTTTT	CATSRDRGGAGELFF
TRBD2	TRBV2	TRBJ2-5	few	TGTGCCAGCAGTGAAGCCGGGACTAGCTTAGAGACCCAGTACTTC	CASSEAGTSLETQYF
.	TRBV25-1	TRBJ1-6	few	TGTGCCAGCAGCACATCCGTGACAAATTCACCCCTCCACTTT	CASSTSVTNSPLHF
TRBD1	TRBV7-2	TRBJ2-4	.	TGTGCCAGCAGCGACGGGACAGGGTTGGGTGTAACCAAAAACATTCAGTACTTC	CASSDGTGLGVTKNIQYF
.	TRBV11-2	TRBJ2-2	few	TGTGCCAGCAGCCTGGGTGCCGGGGAGCTGTTTTTT	CASSLGAGELFF
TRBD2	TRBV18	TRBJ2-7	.	TGTGCCAGCTCACCGGGGGAGGGGTTTATCTACGAGCAGTACTTC	CASSPGEGFIYEQYF
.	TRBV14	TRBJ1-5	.	TGTACCAGCAGCCAAGATGGGCGGCAGCCCCAGCATTTT	CTSSQDGRQPQHF
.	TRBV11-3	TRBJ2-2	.	TGTGCCAGCAGCTCCTCGGGCAGCGCCGGGGAGCTGTTTTTT	CASSSSGSAGELFF
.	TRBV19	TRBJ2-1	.	TGTGCCAGTAGCGGACAGATTCACAATGAGCAGTTCTTC	CASSGQIHNEQFF
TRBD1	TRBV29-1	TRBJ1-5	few	TGCAGCGTTGTTCCGACAGGGGTTTCGGGACAGCCCCAGCATTTT	CSVVPTGVSGQPQHF
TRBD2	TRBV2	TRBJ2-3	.	TGTGCCAGCAGTGAAGGTTTTAGCGGGGGGGATACGCAGTATTTT	CASSEGFSGGDTQYF
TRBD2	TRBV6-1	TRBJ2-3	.	TGTGCCAGCAGATCCCGACTAGCGGGGGGGCGGACAGATACGCAGTATTTT	CASRSRLAGGRTDTQYF
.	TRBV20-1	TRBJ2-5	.	TGCAGTGCTTCCCGGACAGCCCCAGAGACCCAGTACTTC	CSASRTAPETQYF
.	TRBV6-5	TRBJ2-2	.	TGTGCCAGCAGTTACCGGGGGGCCAACACCGGGGAGCTGTTTTTT	CASSYRGANTGELFF
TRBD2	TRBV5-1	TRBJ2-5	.	TGCGCCAGCAGCTTGGGCTCTAGCGGGGGGGAGACCCAGTACTTC	CASSLGSSGGETQYF
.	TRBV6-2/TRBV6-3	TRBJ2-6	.	TGTGCCAGCAGTGGGACGGCCTCTGGGGCCAACGTCCTGACTTTC	CASSGTASGANVLTF
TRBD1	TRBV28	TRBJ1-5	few	TGTGCCAGCAGTTTTCGACAGGGCGGTAATCAGCCCCAGCATTTT	CASSFRQGGNQPQHF
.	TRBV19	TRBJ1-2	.	TGTGCCAGTAGTATAGAAAGCCAGGGAGGGTATGGCTACACCTTC	CASSIESQGGYGYTF
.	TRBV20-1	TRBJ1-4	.	TGCAGTGCTAGTGAAGGGGGGGCAACTAATGAAAAACTGTTTTTT	CSASEGGATNEKLFF
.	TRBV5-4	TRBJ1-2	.	TGTGCCAGCAGCCCAGACGGGGTTGGAGGCTACACCTTC	CASSPDGVGGYTF
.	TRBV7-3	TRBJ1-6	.	TGTGCCAGCAGCCCCGGGCCGGGGAATTCACCCCTCCACTTT	CASSPGPGNSPLHF
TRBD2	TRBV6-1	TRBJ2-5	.	TGTGCCAGCAGTGATGGGGGGGCCCAGTACTTC	CASSDGGAQYF
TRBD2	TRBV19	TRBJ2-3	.	TGTGCCAGTAGTCAACCCCGGGGGGTGGCAGATACGCAGTATTTT	CASSQPRGVADTQYF
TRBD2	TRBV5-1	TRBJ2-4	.	TGCGCCAGCACTCTGGGCGGGGGGGGCAAAAACATTCAGTACTTC	CASTLGGGGKNIQYF
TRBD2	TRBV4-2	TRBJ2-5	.	TGTGCCAGCAGCACCGGGACTAGCGGGGGGGAGACCCAGTACTTC	CASSTGTSGGETQYF
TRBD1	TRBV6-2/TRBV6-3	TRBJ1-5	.	TGTGCCACCCGACAGGGGACAGCGGAGGTTCAGCCCCAGCATTTT	CATRQGTAEVQPQHF
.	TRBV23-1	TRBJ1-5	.	TGCGCCAGTTGGCGGGGCCAGCCCCAGCATTTT	CASWRGQPQHF
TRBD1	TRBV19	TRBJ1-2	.	TGTACCAGTACCCCCAGGGACAGGGATGGCTACACCTTC	CTSTPRDRDGYTF